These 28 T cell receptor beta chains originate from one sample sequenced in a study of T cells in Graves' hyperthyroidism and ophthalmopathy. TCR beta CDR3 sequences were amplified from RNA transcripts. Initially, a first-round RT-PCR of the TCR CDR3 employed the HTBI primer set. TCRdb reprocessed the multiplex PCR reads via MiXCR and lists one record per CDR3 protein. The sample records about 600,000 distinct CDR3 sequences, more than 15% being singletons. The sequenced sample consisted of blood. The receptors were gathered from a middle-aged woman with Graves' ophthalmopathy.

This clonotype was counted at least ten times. DNA for the CDR3: TGTGCCAGCAGCGGTAGCGGGAGTTTCAGAAATGAGCAGTTCTTC. Translating gives CASSGSGSFRNEQFF. The chain links TRBV7-3 to TRBJ2-1; 9 bases match TRBD2. Germline CDR1 and CDR2: SGHTA and FQGTGA. The CDR3 sequence is 15 residues long. V trimming: 5 bases; J trimming: 7 bases; junction bases outside the gene matches: 9.

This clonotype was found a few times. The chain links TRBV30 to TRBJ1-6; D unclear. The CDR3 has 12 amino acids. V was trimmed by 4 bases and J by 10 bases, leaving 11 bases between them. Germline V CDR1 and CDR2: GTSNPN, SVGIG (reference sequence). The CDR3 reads CAWTNLGSPLHF. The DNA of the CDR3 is TGTGCCTGGACGAACCTGGGGTCACCCCTCCACTTT.

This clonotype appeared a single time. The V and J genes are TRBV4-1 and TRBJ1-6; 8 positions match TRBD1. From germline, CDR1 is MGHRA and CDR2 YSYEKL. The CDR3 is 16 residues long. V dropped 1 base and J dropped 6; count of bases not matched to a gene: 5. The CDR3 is CASSQAGGAFNSPLHF. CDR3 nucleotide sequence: TGCGCCAGCAGCCAAGCAGGGGGCGCCTTTAATTCACCCCTCCACTTT.

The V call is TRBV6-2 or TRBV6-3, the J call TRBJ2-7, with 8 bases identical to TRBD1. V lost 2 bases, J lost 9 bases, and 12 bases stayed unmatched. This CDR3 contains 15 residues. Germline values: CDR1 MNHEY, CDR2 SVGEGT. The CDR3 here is CASSYQTGQVIGQYF. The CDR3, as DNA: TGTGCCAGCAGTTACCAGACGGGACAGGTTATAGGGCAGTACTTC.

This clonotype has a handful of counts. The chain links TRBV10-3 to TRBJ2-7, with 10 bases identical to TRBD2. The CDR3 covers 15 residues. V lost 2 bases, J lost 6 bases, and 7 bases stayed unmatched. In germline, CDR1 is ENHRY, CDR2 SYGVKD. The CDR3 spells CAISEEFSSGGEQYF. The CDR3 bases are TGTGCCATCAGTGAGGAATTTTCTAGCGGGGGCGAGCAGTACTTC.

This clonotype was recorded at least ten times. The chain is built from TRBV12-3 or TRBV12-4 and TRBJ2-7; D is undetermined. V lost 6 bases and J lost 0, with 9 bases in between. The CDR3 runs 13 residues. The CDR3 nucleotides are TGTGCCAGCAGCCTGACCTACTCCTACGAGCAGTACTTC. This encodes CASSLTYSYEQYF.

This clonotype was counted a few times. The CDR3 DNA reads TGTGCCAGTACCTCCGCGACAACCCCCTACGAGCAGTACTTC. The encoded protein is CASTSATTPYEQYF. The V call is TRBV19, the J call TRBJ2-7; unclear D gene. V was clipped by 7 bases and J by 2 bases, with 15 bases between them. The CDR3 has 14 residues. The germline V gene has CDR1 LNHDA and CDR2 SQIVND (reference sequence). Together with reference TRBV19 and TRBJ2-7, the CDR3 gives the full variable domain: DGGITQSPKYLFRKEGQNVTLSCEQNLNHDAMYWYRQDPGQGLRLIYYSQIVNDFQKGDIAEGYSVSREKKESFPLTVTSAQKNPTAFYLCASTSATTPYEQYFGPGTRLTVT.

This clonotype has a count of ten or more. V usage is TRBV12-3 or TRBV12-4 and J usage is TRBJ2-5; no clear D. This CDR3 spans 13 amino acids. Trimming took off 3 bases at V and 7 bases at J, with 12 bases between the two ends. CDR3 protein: CASSLNLGGTQYF. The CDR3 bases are TGTGCCAGCAGTTTGAACTTAGGTGGGACCCAGTACTTC.

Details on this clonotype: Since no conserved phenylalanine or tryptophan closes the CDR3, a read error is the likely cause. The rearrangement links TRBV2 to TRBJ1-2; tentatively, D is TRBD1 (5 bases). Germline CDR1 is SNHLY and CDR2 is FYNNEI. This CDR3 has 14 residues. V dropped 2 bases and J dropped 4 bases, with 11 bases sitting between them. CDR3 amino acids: CASSELRGTYGYTL. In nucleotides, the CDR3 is TGTGCCAGCAGTGAACTCCGGGGGACCTATGGCTACACCCTC.

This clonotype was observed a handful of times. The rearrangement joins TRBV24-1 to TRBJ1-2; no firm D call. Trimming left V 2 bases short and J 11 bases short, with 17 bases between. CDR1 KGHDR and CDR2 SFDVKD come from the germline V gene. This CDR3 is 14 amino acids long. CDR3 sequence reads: CATSDSAVRPWYTF. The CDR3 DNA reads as TGTGCCACCAGTGATTCGGCCGTCAGGCCTTGGTACACCTTC.

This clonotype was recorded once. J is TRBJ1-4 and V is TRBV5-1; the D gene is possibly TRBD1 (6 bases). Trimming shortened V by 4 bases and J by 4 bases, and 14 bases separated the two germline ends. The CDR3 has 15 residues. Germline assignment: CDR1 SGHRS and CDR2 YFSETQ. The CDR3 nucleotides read TGCGCCAGCAGCGCCAAGGGGGGGTATAATGAAAAACTGTTTTTT. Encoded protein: CASSAKGGYNEKLFF. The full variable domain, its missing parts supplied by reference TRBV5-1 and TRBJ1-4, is KAGVTQTPRYLIKTRGQQVTLSCSPISGHRSVSWYQQTPGQGLQFLFEYFSETQRNKGNFPGRFSGRQFSNSRSEMNVSTLELGDSALYLCASSAKGGYNEKLFFGSGTQLSVL.

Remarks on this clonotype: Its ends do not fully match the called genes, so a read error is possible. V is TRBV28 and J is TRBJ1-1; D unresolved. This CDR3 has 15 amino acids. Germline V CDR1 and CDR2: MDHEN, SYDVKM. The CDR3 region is CASSSRGQDGEGMLF. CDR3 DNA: TGTGCCAGCAGCTCCCGAGGTCAGGACGGGGAAGGGATGCTCTTT.

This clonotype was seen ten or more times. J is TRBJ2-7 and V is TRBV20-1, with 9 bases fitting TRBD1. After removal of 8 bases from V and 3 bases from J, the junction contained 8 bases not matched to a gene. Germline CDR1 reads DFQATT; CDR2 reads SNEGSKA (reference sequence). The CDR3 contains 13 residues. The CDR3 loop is CSMDRGDLYEQYF. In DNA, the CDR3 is TGCAGTATGGACAGGGGTGACCTCTACGAGCAGTACTTC.

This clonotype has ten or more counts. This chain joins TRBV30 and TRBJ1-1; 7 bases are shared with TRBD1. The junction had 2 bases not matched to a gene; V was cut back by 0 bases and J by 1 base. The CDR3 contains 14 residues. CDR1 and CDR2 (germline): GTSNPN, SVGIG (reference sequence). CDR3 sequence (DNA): TGTGCCTGGAGTGTAGGGACAGCGAACACTGAAGCTTTCTTT. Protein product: CAWSVGTANTEAFF.

The CDR3 coding sequence is TGTGCCAGCAGTTCTTGGGGGGCCCCTGAGCAGTTCTTC. It codes for CASSSWGAPEQFF. This chain uses TRBV12-3 or TRBV12-4 with TRBJ2-1; either TRBD1 or TRBD2 may supply D (6 bases each). V dropped 4 bases and J dropped 9 bases, with 13 bases sitting between them. This CDR3 comprises 13 residues.

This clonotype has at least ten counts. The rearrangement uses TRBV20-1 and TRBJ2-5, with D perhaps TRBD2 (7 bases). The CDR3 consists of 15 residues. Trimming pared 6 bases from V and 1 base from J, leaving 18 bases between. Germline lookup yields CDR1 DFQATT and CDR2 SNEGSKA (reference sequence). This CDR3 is CSAIGGGALQETQYF. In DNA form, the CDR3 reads TGCAGTGCAATTGGGGGGGGCGCCCTCCAAGAGACCCAGTACTTC.

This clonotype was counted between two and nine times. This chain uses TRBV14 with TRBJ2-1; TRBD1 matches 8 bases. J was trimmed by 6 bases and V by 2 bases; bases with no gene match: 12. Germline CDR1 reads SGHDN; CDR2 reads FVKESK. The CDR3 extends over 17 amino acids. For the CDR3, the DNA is TGTGCCAGCAGCCAACTTTTTGGGCAGGGGGCCAGCAATGAGCAGTTCTTC. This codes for CASSQLFGQGASNEQFF.

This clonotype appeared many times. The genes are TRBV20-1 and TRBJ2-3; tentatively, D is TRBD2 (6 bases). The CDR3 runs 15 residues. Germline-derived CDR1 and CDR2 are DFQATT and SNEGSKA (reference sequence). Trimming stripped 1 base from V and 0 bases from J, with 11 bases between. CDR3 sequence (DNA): TGCAGTGCTAGAGGAGGAGGGGATAGCACAGATACGCAGTATTTT. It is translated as CSARGGGDSTDTQYF.

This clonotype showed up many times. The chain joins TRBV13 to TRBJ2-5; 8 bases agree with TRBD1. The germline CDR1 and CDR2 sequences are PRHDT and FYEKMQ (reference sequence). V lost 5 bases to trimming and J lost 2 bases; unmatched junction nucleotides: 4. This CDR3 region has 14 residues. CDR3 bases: TGTGCCAGCAGCCCGACAGGGGAACAAGAGACCCAGTACTTC. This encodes CASSPTGEQETQYF. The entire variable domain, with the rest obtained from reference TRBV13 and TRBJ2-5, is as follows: AAGVIQSPRHLIKEKRETATLKCYPIPRHDTVYWYQQGPGQDPQFLISFYEKMQSDKGSIPDRFSAQQFSDYHSELNMSSLELGDSALYFCASSPTGEQETQYFGPGTRLLVL.

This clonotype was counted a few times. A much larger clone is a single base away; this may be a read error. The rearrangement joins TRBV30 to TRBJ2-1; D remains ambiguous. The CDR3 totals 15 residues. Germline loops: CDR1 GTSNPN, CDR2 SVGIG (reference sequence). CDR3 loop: CAWSVGLSPYSEQFF. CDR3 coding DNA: TGTGCCTGGAGTGTTGGTCTCAGCCCCTACAGTGAGCAGTTCTTC.

The DNA of the CDR3 is TGTGCCAGCAGCTTAGGGGGGACAGGGGGCTGGCACGAGCAGTACTTC. Translation gives CASSLGGTGGWHEQYF. The chain joins TRBV11-2 to TRBJ2-7, with TRBD1 identical over 12 bases. This CDR3 region has 16 residues. V was pared by 1 base and J by 5 bases, with 6 bases of the junction left unmatched. Germline values: CDR1 SGHAT, CDR2 FQNNGV.

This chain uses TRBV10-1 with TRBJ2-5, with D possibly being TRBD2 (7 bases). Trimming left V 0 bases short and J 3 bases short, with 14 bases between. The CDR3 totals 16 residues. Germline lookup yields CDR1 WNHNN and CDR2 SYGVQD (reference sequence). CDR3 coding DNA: TGCGCCAGCAGTGAGTCGGGGGAGGGGGAAGAAGAGACCCAGTACTTC. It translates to CASSESGEGEEETQYF.

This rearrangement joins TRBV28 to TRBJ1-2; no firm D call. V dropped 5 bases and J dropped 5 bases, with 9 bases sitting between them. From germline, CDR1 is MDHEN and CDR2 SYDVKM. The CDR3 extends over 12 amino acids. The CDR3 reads CASSIPVYGYTF. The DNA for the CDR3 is TGTGCCAGCAGTATTCCGGTATATGGCTACACCTTC.

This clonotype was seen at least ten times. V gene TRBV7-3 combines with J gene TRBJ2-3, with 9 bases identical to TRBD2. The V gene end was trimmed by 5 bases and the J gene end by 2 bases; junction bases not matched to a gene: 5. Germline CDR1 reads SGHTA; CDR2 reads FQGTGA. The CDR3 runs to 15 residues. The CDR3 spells CASSLLAGITDTQYF. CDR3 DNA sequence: TGTGCCAGCAGCCTTCTAGCGGGGATCACAGATACGCAGTATTTT.

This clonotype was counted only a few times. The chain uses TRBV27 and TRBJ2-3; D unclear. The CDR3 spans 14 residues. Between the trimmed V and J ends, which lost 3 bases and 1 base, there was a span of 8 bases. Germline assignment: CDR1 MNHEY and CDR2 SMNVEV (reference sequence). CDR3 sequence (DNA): TGTGCCAGCAGTTTGAGTCATGGCACAGATACGCAGTATTTT. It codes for CASSLSHGTDTQYF.

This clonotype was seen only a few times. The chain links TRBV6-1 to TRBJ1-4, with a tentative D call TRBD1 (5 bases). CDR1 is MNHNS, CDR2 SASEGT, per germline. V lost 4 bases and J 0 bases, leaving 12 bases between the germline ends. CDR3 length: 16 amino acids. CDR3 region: CASSGIQDATNEKLFF. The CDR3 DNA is TGTGCCAGCAGTGGGATACAGGATGCAACTAATGAAAAACTGTTTTTT.

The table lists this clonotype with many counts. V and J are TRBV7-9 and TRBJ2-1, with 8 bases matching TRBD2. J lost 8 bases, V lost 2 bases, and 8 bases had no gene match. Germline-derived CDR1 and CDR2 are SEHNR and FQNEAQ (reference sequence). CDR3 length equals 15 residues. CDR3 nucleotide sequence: TGTGCCAGCAGCTTACAAGTCGGGAGGGGAGATGAGCAGTTCTTC. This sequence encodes CASSLQVGRGDEQFF.

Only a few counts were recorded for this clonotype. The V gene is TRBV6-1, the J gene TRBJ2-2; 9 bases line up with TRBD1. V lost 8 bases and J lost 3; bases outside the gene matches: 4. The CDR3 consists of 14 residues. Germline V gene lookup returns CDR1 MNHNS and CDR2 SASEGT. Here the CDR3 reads CASGDRVDTGELFF. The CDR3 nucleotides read TGTGCCAGCGGGGACAGGGTGGACACCGGGGAGCTGTTTTTT.